This TCR beta chain was captured in a study of T cell changes during pregnancy in multiple sclerosis. The table came from immunoSEQ multiplex PCR; TCRdb's copy has only in-frame clones and leaves some out. The table includes tens of thousands of clones, roughly 94% detected once. Trimming removed 5 bases at V and 7 bases at J, with 17 bases between. The CDR3 covers 14 residues. Looked up from germline, CDR1 is MGHRA and CDR2 is YSYEKL. This clonotype was sampled from a female donor with multiple sclerosis, enrolled in a pregnancy study. This sequence joins TRBV4-1 and TRBJ1-1, with a weak D call TRBD1 (5 bases). Source: CD8+ T cells from peripheral blood mononuclear cells, taken after pregnancy. CDR3: CASSFRVGPLEAFF. DNA for the CDR3: TGCGCCAGCAGCTTCAGGGTGGGGCCCCTTGAAGCTTTCTTT.